This TCR beta chain originates from a study of OX40 agonist ivuxolimab in advanced cancers. Study background: Treatment received earlier with anti-PD-1, anti-PD-L1 or anti-CTLA-4 agents was allowed, and less than 45% had some. Study-wide points: Relative to CD4+, CD8+ T cells held more expanded clones on average. Near-lowest levels of clonal expansion characterized partial responders at 0.1-3.0 mg/kg.

The assay was immunoSEQ multiplex PCR, and TCRdb's table has in-frame clones only and misses some. The top ten hold under 0.95% of the sample, which has some 120,000 clones, roughly 90% seen once. For this clone: Its target is unknown.

Autoimmune disease history or systemic immunosuppression disqualified patients. This CDR3 region has 14 residues. Germline V CDR1 and CDR2: MRHNA, SNTAGT. V trimming: 7 bases; J trimming: 6 bases; junction bases outside the gene matches: 7. This specimen was CD4+ or CD8+ T cells sorted from blood, taken in a trial of the OX40 agonist ivuxolimab. The sequence was collected from an adult with an advanced solid tumor such as melanoma, head and neck, liver or kidney cancer. The genes are TRBV6-4 and TRBJ2-1, with TRBD1 matching over 9 bases. The CDR3, as DNA: TGTGCCAGCAAACCGGGACAGGGAGGCAATGAGCAGTTCTTC. Translation: CASKPGQGGNEQFF.